The next 26 T cell receptor beta chains were all read from a single sample in a study of control samples from healthy donors and cancer patients. Data came from immunoSEQ multiplex PCR; TCRdb stores just in-frame clones and leaves some out. The sample records about 60,000 clones, roughly 90% being singletons. Sequenced input: blood. The receptors derive from a man aged 45-65 years in good health.

The chain uses TRBV3-1 (or the pseudogene TRBV3-2) and TRBJ2-7, with D possibly being TRBD1 (6 bases). CDR3 size: 15 residues. The V end was cut by 4 bases, the J end by 5 bases, with 18 bases between. The germline gives CDR1 LGHDT, CDR2 YNNKEL (reference sequence). CDR3: CASSRPSTGFHEQYF. The CDR3 DNA follows: TGTGCCAGCAGCCGTCCGTCAACAGGGTTCCACGAGCAGTACTTC.

The CDR3 region is CASSLGFYEQYF. CDR3 nucleotide sequence: TGTGCCAGCAGCCTTGGGTTCTACGAGCAGTACTTC. The chain employs TRBV6-2 or TRBV6-3 and TRBJ2-7; D ambiguous. This CDR3 contains 12 residues. The germline V and J ends were trimmed by 6 bases and 3 bases, with 9 bases remaining between them. Germline V CDR1 and CDR2: MNHEY, SVGEGT.

The rearrangement uses TRBV24-1 and TRBJ2-5; the match to TRBD2 covers 9 bases. The V and J ends lost 2 bases and 1 base, in that order; junction bases with no gene match: 1. The CDR3 runs 15 residues. Germline loops: CDR1 KGHDR, CDR2 SFDVKD. The CDR3 region is CATSDSTSGQETQYF. In DNA, the CDR3 is TGTGCCACCAGTGATTCGACTAGCGGCCAAGAGACCCAGTACTTC.

This chain links TRBV19 with TRBJ1-3, with TRBD1 matching over 8 bases. The germline V gene has CDR1 LNHDA and CDR2 SQIVND (reference sequence). This CDR3 region has 15 residues. Germline trimming cut 5 bases from V and 2 bases from J; bases unmatched to any gene: 5. The CDR3: CASSSRTGTGNTIYF. The CDR3 DNA sequence: TGTGCCAGTAGTTCCCGGACAGGGACTGGAAACACCATATATTTT.

The CDR3: CASSPELNTEAFF. The DNA for the CDR3 is TGTGCCAGCAGCCCTGAGTTGAACACTGAAGCTTTCTTT. The J gene is TRBJ1-1, the V gene TRBV12-3 or TRBV12-4; unclear D gene. The CDR3 has 13 amino acids. V was cut by 6 bases and J by 0 bases, with 8 bases left in between.

The chain carries TRBV29-1 and TRBJ1-2; TRBD1 might be the D (6 bases). V lost 7 bases to trimming and J lost 0 bases, with 12 bases between them. Germline V gene sequence: CDR1 SQVTM, CDR2 ANQGSEA. The CDR3 contains 13 residues. The CDR3 coding sequence is TGCAGCGAGGACAGCCTGTCTAACTATGGCTACACCTTC. Protein product: CSEDSLSNYGYTF.

V and J are TRBV10-2 and TRBJ1-5; no definite D call. The CDR3 consists of 14 residues. Trimming left V 2 bases short and J 7 bases short, with 12 bases between. CDR1 and CDR2 from the germline V gene are WSHSY and SAAADI. The CDR3 protein is CASSERVAGQPQHF. In nucleotides, the CDR3 is TGCGCCAGCAGTGAGCGGGTGGCGGGACAGCCCCAGCATTTT.

The chain combines TRBV25-1 with TRBJ2-2; no firm D call. In germline, CDR1 is MGHDK, CDR2 SYGVNS. The ends were cut back, 2 bases at V and 2 bases at J, with 9 bases in the middle. The CDR3 is made up of 15 amino acids. Written as DNA, the CDR3 is TGTGCCAGCAGTGAACAGGACGGAAACACCGGGGAGCTGTTTTTT. It translates to CASSEQDGNTGELFF.

This chain links TRBV7-3 with TRBJ2-4, with 11 bases aligning to TRBD2. V shed 6 bases and J 9 bases; nucleotides not matched to a gene: 13. CDR3 size: 16 residues. Germline V gives CDR1 SGHTA, CDR2 FQGTGA. CDR3 in DNA: TGTGCCAGCAGTCCAGCCGGGACTAGCGGTATAAGCATTCAGTACTTC. Translating gives CASSPAGTSGISIQYF.

The gene calls are TRBV24-1 and TRBJ2-3, with TRBD1 identical over 7 bases. The CDR3 totals 15 residues. Germline CDR1 reads KGHDR; CDR2 reads SFDVKD. Trimming took 1 base from V and 2 from J; bases not matched to a gene: 2. DNA for the CDR3: TGTGCCACCAGTGATTTTGGGACAGACACAGATACGCAGTATTTT. Residues: CATSDFGTDTDTQYF.

The chain links TRBV19 to TRBJ2-1, with a tentative D call TRBD2 (5 bases). This CDR3 region has 13 residues. Trimming took 6 bases from V and 6 from J, leaving 12 bases between them. Germline V CDR1 and CDR2: LNHDA, SQIVND (reference sequence). The CDR3 here is CASRGPGINEQFF. The CDR3 DNA reads TGTGCCAGTAGGGGCCCGGGAATCAATGAGCAGTTCTTC. The complete variable domain, with remaining parts taken from reference TRBV19 and TRBJ2-1, reads DGGITQSPKYLFRKEGQNVTLSCEQNLNHDAMYWYRQDPGQGLRLIYYSQIVNDFQKGDIAEGYSVSREKKESFPLTVTSAQKNPTAFYLCASRGPGINEQFFGPGTRLTVL.

The V call is TRBV7-2, the J call TRBJ1-1; weak D call: TRBD1 (5 bases). Germline V gene sequence: CDR1 SGHTA, CDR2 FQGNSA. V was cut by 5 bases and J by 7 bases, with 14 bases left in between. The CDR3 is made up of 13 amino acids. For the CDR3, the DNA is TGTGCCAGCAGCGTTATTTGGGACGGTGAAGCTTTCTTT. This translates into CASSVIWDGEAFF.

The rearrangement links TRBV10-3 to TRBJ2-3; 8 bases fit TRBD1. The junction had 9 bases not matched to a gene; V was cut back by 9 bases and J by 4 bases. The CDR3 has 14 amino acids. Germline V CDR1 and CDR2: ENHRY, SYGVKD. The CDR3 nucleotides are TGTGCCATTCGGCTTCAGGGGGCAGCAGATACGCAGTATTTT. The encoded protein is CAIRLQGAADTQYF.

The chain employs TRBV29-1 and TRBJ2-3; possible D gene TRBD1, 5 bases. V was cut by 6 bases and J by 2 bases, with 18 bases left in between. The germline gives CDR1 SQVTM, CDR2 ANQGSEA. The CDR3 contains 15 residues. For the CDR3, the DNA is TGCAGCGTCGCTTTACAGGCCACTGCCACAGATACGCAGTATTTT. It yields the protein CSVALQATATDTQYF.

The chain recombines TRBV6-5 with TRBJ1-1; perhaps TRBD1 as D (6 bases). V shed 5 bases and J shed 7 bases, with 8 bases lying between them. Germline lookup yields CDR1 MNHEY and CDR2 SVGAGI. The CDR3 has 11 residues. The CDR3 bases are TGTGCCAGCAGTCAGGGGATTGAAGCTTTCTTT. It yields the protein CASSQGIEAFF.

V gene TRBV18 combines with J gene TRBJ1-3, with D hard to call. The V and J ends lost 3 bases and 0 bases respectively, with 12 bases between them. The CDR3 loop spans 16 amino acids. CDR1 and CDR2 from the germline V gene are KGHSH and LQKENI. The CDR3 is CASSPGGPRSGNTIYF. The CDR3 DNA reads as TGTGCCAGCTCACCGGGAGGGCCCCGCTCTGGAAACACCATATATTTT.

This clone came up a few times. V usage is TRBV5-1 and J usage is TRBJ2-3; 12 positions match TRBD2. Trimming removed 7 bases from V and 3 bases from J; junction bases left unmatched: 6. The CDR3 has 15 amino acids. Germline lookup yields CDR1 SGHRS and CDR2 YFSETQ. Written as DNA, the CDR3 is TGCGCCAGCGCGGCTAGCGGGAGGGTAACAGATACGCAGTATTTT. As protein: CASAASGRVTDTQYF.

The CDR3 loop reads CASSLRTGELFF. The DNA for the CDR3 is TGTGCCAGCAGTTTACGGACAGGGGAGCTGTTTTTT. The chain recombines TRBV28 with TRBJ2-2, with a weak D call TRBD1 (5 bases). Per the germline V gene, CDR1 is MDHEN and CDR2 is SYDVKM. Trimming removed 2 bases at V and 8 bases at J, with 6 bases between. The CDR3 is 12 residues long.

The rearrangement uses TRBV19 and TRBJ2-1; D is possibly TRBD2 (5 bases). V shed 3 bases and J shed 5 bases, with 11 bases lying between them. Germline loops: CDR1 LNHDA, CDR2 SQIVND (reference sequence). The CDR3 has 14 residues. The CDR3 DNA is TGTGCCAGTAGTATTTATTCGAGGGACAATGAGCAGTTCTTC. Amino acids: CASSIYSRDNEQFF. Full variable domain (remainder filled in from reference TRBV19 and TRBJ2-1): DGGITQSPKYLFRKEGQNVTLSCEQNLNHDAMYWYRQDPGQGLRLIYYSQIVNDFQKGDIAEGYSVSREKKESFPLTVTSAQKNPTAFYLCASSIYSRDNEQFFGPGTRLTVL.

The chain recombines TRBV9 with TRBJ2-7; D is undetermined. Per germline, CDR1 SGDLS and CDR2 YYNGEE. The CDR3 has 14 residues. V lost 0 bases to trimming and J lost 0 bases, with 7 bases between them. In DNA, the CDR3 is TGTGCCAGCAGCGTAGCTGCCAGCTCCTACGAGCAGTACTTC. Protein sequence: CASSVAASSYEQYF.

The J gene is TRBJ2-7, the V gene TRBV7-2; no firm D call. Trimming pared 1 base from V and 1 base from J, leaving 8 bases between. This CDR3 spans 14 amino acids. Germline CDR1 reads SGHTA; CDR2 reads FQGNSA. The chain's CDR3 is CASSLVGSSYEQYF. DNA for the CDR3: TGTGCCAGCAGCTTAGTAGGCTCTTCCTACGAGCAGTACTTC.

This clone appeared a single time. V is TRBV11-1 and J is TRBJ2-2; D gene unclear. CDR1 SGHAT and CDR2 FQDESV come from the germline V gene (reference sequence). The CDR3 totals 15 residues. The germline V and J ends were trimmed by 4 bases and 0 bases, with 9 bases remaining between them. For the CDR3, the DNA is TGTGCCAGCAGCTCCTTAGGTTCGAACACCGGGGAGCTGTTTTTT. Translated: CASSSLGSNTGELFF.

This rearrangement joins TRBV18 to TRBJ2-7, with 7 bases fitting TRBD2. V dropped 3 bases and J dropped 4; count of bases not matched to a gene: 21. The CDR3 consists of 19 residues. Germline V CDR1 and CDR2: KGHSH, LQKENI. CDR3 sequence: CASSPSPFFAGEIKYEQYF. The DNA of the CDR3 is TGTGCCAGCTCACCTTCCCCGTTTTTTGCGGGAGAGATTAAGTACGAGCAGTACTTC.

This chain links TRBV7-2 with TRBJ1-1; D call uncertain. Trimming left V 2 bases short and J 1 base short, with 5 bases between. The germline V gene has CDR1 SGHTA and CDR2 FQGNSA. The CDR3 length is 13 residues. The CDR3 is CASSLTGNTEAFF. The DNA for the CDR3 is TGTGCCAGCAGCTTAACGGGGAACACTGAAGCTTTCTTT.

This chain connects TRBV18 to TRBJ2-7; the D is unclear. The germline gives CDR1 KGHSH, CDR2 LQKENI. This CDR3 contains 12 residues. Trimming stripped 3 bases from V and 3 bases from J, with 6 bases between. The CDR3 coding sequence is TGTGCCAGCTCACCCAACGTCTACGAGCAGTACTTC. Residues: CASSPNVYEQYF.

V usage is TRBV14 and J usage is TRBJ1-2; 7 bases match TRBD1. CDR1 and CDR2 from the germline V gene are SGHDN and FVKESK. V shed 6 bases, J shed 5 bases, and the junction held 6 bases outside the gene matches. The CDR3 extends over 13 amino acids. The CDR3, as DNA: TGTGCCAGCAGATCGACAGGGAAATATGGCTACACCTTC. Its protein product is CASRSTGKYGYTF.